This entry is about one TCR beta chain. This sample was included in a study of blood T cell repertoires in COVID-19. For the study at large: COVID-19 samples, acute and convalescent, were from the United States, Italy and Spain. In each case, the material was cDNA or gDNA derived from T cells, B-cell-depleted T cells, or PBMCs.

The study drew participants aged about 18 to 89 years from some 23 US areas. A COVID-19 case had been met by exposed participants during the 2 weeks before study entry. The protocol was immunoSEQ multiplex PCR, while the TCRdb copy is restricted to in-frame clones and leaves out a portion. This table has 200,000 to 250,000 clones, around 90% appearing once. The receptor was isolated from a man aged 50 to 59 who had been exposed to COVID-19. Sequenced material: PBMCs or T cells enriched from blood (not recorded which).

The CDR3 sequence is CASSQDHSGAGGLTDTQYF. Here the CDR3 DNA reads TGTGCCAGCAGCCAAGATCATTCAGGAGCGGGGGGGCTCACAGATACGCAGTATTTT. The chain links TRBV4-2 to TRBJ2-3; 10 bases map to TRBD2. Trimming took 0 bases from V and 2 from J; bases not matched to a gene: 11. CDR3 size: 19 residues. The germline CDR1 and CDR2 sequences are LGHNA and YNFKEQ.